This T cell receptor (beta chain) comes out of a study of blood T cell repertoires in COVID-19. In the study overall: The United States, Italy and Spain were the sources of the acute and convalescent COVID-19 samples. Sample material is recorded as cDNA or gDNA derived from T cells, B-cell-depleted T cells, or PBMCs.

Sequenced by immunoSEQ multiplex PCR; TCRdb stores in-frame clones only, minus some. Altogether roughly 300,000 clones are present, 80% to 95% being singletons, with the ten largest covering roughly 20%. Each participant's cohort was designated according to participant-reported clinical history. In germline, CDR1 is MNHEY, CDR2 SVGEGT. The length of the CDR3 is 11 residues. V gave up 5 bases and J gave up 4 bases, with 5 bases separating them. V gene TRBV6-2 or TRBV6-3 combines with J gene TRBJ1-2; D not certain. Source material: PBMCs or T cells enriched from blood (not recorded which). The TCR sequence derives from a woman in her 30s who had recovered from COVID-19. CDR3 residues: CASSQLYGYTF. The CDR3 nucleotides read TGTGCCAGCAGTCAACTCTATGGCTACACCTTC.